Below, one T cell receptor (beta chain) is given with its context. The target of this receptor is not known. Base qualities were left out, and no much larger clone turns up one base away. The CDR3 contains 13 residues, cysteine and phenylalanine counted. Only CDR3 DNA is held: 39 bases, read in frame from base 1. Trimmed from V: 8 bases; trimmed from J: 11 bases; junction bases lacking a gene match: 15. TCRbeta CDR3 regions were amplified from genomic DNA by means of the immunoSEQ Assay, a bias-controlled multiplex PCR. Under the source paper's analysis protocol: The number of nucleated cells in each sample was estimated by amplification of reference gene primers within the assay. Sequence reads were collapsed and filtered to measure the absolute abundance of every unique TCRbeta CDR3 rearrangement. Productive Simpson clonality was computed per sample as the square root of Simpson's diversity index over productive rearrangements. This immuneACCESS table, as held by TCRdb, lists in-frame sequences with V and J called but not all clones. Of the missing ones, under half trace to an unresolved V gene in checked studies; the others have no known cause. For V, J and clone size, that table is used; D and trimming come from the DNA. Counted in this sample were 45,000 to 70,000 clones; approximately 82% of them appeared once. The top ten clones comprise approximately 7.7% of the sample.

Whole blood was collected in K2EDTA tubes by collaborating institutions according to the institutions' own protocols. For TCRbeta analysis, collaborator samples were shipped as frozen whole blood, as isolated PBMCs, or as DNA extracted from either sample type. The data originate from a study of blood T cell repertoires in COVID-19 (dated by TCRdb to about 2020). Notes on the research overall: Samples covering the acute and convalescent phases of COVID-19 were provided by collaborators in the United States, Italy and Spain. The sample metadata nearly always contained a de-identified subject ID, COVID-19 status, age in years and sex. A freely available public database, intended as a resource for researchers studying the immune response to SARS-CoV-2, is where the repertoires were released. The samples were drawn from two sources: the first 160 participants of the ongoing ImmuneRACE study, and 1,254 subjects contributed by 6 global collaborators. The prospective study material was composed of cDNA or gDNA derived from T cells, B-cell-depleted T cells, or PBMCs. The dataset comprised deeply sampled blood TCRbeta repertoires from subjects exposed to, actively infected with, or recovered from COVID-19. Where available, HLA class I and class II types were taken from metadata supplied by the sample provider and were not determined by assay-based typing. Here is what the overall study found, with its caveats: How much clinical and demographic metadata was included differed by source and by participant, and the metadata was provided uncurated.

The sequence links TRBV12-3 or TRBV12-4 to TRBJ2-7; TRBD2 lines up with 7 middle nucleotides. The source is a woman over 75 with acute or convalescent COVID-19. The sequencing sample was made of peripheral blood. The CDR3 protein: CASGTKREGLKYF. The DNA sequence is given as TGTGCCAGCGGCACGAAAAGGGAGGGCTTAAAGTACTTC.